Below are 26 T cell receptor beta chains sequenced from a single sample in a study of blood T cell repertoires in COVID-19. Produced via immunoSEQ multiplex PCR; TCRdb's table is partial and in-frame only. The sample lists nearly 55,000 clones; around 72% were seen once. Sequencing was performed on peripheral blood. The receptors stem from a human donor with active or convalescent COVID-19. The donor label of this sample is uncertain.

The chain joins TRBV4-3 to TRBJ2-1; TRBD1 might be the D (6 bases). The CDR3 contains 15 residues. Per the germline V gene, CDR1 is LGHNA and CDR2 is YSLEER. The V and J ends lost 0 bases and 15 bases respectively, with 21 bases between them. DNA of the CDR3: TGCGCCAGCAGCCAAGAAAGGACAGCAACCCTCCGAGCGTTCTTC. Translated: CASSQERTATLRAFF.

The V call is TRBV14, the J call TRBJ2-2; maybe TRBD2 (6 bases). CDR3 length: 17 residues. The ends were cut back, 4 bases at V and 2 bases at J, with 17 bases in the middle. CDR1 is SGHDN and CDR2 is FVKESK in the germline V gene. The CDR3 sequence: CASSRSAGTSNTGELFF. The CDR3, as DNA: TGTGCCAGCAGCCGTAGCGCCGGGACTTCTAACACCGGGGAGCTGTTTTTT.

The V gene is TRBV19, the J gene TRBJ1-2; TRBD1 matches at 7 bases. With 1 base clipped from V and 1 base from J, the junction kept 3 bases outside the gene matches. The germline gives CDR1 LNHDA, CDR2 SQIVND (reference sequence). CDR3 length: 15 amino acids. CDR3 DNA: TGTGCCAGTAGTATAGTTCAGGGGGGTAACTATGGCTACACCTTC. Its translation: CASSIVQGGNYGYTF.

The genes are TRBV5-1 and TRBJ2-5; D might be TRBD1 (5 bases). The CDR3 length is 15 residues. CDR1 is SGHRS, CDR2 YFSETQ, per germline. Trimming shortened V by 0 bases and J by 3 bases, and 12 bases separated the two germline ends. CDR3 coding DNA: TGCGCCAGCAGCTTGGGTTGGCAGGGCGAAGAGACCCAGTACTTC. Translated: CASSLGWQGEETQYF.

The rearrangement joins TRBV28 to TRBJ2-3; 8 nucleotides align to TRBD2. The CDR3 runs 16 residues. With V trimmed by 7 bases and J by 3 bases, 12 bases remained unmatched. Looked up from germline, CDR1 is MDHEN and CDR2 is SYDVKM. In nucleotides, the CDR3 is TGTGCCAGCAACCCCCAAGGGACTAGATGGACAGATACGCAGTATTTT. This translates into CASNPQGTRWTDTQYF.

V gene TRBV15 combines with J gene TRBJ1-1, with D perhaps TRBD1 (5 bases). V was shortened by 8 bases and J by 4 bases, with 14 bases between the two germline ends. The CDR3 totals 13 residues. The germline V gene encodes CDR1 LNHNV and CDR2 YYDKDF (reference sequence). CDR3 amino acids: CATGAGEFTEAFF. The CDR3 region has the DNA TGTGCCACCGGTGCGGGGGAGTTCACTGAAGCTTTCTTT.

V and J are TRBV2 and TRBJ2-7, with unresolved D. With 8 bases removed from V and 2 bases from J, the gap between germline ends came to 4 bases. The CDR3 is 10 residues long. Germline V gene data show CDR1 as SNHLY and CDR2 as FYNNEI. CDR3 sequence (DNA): TGTGCCAGCGGAGCCTACGAGCAGTACTTC. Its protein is CASGAYEQYF.

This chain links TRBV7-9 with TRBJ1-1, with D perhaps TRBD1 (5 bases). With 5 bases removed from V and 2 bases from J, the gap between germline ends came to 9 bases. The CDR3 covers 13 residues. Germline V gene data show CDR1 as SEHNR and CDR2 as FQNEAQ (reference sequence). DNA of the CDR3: TGTGCCAGCAGCCTACAGGAAAACACTGAAGCTTTCTTT. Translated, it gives CASSLQENTEAFF.

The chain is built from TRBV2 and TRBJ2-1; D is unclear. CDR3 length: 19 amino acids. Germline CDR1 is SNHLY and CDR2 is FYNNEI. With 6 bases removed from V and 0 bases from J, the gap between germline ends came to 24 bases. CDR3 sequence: CASSQTETSVTDSYNEQFF. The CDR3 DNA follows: TGTGCCAGCAGCCAGACCGAGACCAGCGTCACTGACTCCTACAATGAGCAGTTCTTC.

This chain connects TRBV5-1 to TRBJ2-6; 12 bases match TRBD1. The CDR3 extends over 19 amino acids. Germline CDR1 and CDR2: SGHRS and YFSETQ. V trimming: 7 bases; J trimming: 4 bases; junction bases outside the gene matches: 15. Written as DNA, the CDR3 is TGCGCCAGCCAGTTTCCCCGGGACAGGGGGCTAGGAGGGGCCAACGTCCTGACTTTC. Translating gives CASQFPRDRGLGGANVLTF. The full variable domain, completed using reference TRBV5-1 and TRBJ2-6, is KAGVTQTPRYLIKTRGQQVTLSCSPISGHRSVSWYQQTPGQGLQFLFEYFSETQRNKGNFPGRFSGRQFSNSRSEMNVSTLELGDSALYLCASQFPRDRGLGGANVLTFGAGSRLTVL.

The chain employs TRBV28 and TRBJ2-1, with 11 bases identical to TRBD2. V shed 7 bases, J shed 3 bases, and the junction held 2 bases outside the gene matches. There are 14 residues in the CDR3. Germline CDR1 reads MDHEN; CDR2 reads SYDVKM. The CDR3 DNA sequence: TGTGCCAGCATTACTAGCGGGAGCTACAATGAGCAGTTCTTC. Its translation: CASITSGSYNEQFF.

The CDR3 protein is CAWTSGANVLTF. The CDR3, as DNA: TGTGCCTGGACTAGTGGGGCCAACGTCCTGACTTTC. The chain joins TRBV30 to TRBJ2-6; D remains ambiguous. V shed 4 bases and J shed 3 bases, with 4 bases lying between them. CDR1 is GTSNPN and CDR2 is SVGIG in the germline V gene (reference sequence). The CDR3 runs 12 residues. Looking up the rest from reference TRBV30 and TRBJ2-6 gives the full variable domain: SQTIHQWPATLVQPVGSPLSLECTVEGTSNPNLYWYRQAAGRGLQLLFYSVGIGQISSEVPQNLSASRPQDRQFILSSKKLLLSDSGFYLCAWTSGANVLTFGAGSRLTVL.

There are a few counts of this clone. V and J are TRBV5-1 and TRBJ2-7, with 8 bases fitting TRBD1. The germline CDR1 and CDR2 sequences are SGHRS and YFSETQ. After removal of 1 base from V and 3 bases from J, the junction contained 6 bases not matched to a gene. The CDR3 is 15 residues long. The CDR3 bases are TGCGCCAGCAGCTTGTCTACGACAGGGGACTACGAGCAGTACTTC. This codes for CASSLSTTGDYEQYF.

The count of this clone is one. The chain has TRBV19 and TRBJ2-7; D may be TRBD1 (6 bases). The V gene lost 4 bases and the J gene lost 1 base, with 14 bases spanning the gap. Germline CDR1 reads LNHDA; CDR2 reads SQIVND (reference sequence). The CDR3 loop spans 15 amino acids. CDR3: CASSNGGRPSYEQYF. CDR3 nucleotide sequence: TGTGCCAGTAGTAATGGGGGCCGCCCGTCCTACGAGCAGTACTTC.

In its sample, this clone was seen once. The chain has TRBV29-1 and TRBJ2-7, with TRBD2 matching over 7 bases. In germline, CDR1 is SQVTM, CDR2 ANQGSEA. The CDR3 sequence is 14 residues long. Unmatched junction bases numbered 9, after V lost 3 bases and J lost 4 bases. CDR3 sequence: CSVEVGTIRYEQYF. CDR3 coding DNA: TGCAGCGTTGAGGTCGGGACTATACGTTACGAGCAGTACTTC.

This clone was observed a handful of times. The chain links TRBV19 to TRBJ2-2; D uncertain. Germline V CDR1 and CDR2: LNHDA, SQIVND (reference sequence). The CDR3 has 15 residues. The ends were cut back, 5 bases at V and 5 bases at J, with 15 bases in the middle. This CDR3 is CASSPYDQVTGELFF. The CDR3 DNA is TGTGCCAGTAGTCCATACGACCAGGTTACCGGGGAGCTGTTTTTT. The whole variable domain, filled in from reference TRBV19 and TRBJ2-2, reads DGGITQSPKYLFRKEGQNVTLSCEQNLNHDAMYWYRQDPGQGLRLIYYSQIVNDFQKGDIAEGYSVSREKKESFPLTVTSAQKNPTAFYLCASSPYDQVTGELFFGEGSRLTVL.

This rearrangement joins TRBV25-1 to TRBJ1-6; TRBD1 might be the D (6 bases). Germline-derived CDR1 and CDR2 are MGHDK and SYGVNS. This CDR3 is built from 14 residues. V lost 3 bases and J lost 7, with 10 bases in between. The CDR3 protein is CASSEGRGNSPLHF. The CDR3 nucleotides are TGTGCCAGCAGTGAGGGCAGGGGCAATTCACCCCTCCACTTT.

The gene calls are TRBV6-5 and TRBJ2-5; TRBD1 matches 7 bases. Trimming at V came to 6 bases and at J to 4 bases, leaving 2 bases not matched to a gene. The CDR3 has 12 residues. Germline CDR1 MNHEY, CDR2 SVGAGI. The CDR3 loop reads CASRGTAETQYF. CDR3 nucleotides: TGTGCCAGCAGGGGGACAGCAGAGACCCAGTACTTC.

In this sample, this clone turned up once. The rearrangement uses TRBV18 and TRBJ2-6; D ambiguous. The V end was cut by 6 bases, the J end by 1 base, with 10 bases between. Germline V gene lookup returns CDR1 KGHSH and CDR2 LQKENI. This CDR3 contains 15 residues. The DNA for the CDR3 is TGTGCCAGCTCGCAAACAATTTCTGGGGCCAACGTCCTGACTTTC. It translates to CASSQTISGANVLTF.

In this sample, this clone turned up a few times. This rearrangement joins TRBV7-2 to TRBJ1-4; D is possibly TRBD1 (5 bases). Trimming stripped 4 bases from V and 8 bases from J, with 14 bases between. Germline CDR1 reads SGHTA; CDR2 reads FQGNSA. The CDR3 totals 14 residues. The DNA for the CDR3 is TGTGCCAGCAGCTCGGCGCAGGGTGGAGAAAAACTGTTTTTT. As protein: CASSSAQGGEKLFF.

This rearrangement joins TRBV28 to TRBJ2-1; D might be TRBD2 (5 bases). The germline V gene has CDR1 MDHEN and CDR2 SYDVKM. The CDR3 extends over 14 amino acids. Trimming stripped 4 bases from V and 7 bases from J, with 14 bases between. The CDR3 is CASSSPIGLNEQFF. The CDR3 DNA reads TGTGCCAGCAGTTCCCCAATCGGACTGAATGAGCAGTTCTTC.

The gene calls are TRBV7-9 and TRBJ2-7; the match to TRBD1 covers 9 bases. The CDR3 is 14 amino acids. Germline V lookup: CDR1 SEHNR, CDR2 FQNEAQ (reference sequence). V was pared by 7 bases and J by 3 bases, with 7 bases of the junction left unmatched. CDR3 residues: CASTTGGRRYEQYF. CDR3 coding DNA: TGTGCCAGCACCACAGGGGGCAGACGCTACGAGCAGTACTTC.

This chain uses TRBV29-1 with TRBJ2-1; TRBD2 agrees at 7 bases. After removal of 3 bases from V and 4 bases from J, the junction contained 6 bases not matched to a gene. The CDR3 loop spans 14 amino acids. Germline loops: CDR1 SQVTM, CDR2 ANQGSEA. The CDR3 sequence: CSVETGGKYNEQFF. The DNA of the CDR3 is TGCAGCGTTGAGACGGGAGGAAAATACAATGAGCAGTTCTTC.

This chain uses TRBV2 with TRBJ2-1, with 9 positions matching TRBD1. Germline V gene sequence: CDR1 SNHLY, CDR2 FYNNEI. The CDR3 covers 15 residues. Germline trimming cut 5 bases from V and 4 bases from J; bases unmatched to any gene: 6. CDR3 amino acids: CASSMGQGGYNEQFF. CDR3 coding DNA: TGTGCCAGCAGTATGGGACAGGGAGGGTACAATGAGCAGTTCTTC.

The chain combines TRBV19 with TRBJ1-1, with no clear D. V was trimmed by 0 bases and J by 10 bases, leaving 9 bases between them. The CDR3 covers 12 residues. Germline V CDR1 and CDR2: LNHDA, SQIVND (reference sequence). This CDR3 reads CASSIDANRAFF. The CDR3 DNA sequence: TGTGCCAGTAGTATAGATGCAAACAGAGCTTTCTTT.

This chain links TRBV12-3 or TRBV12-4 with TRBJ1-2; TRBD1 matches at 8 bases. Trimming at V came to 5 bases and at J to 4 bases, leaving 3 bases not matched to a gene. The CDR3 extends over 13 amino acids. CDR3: CASSRQGSYGYTF. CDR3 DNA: TGTGCCAGCAGTCGACAGGGGAGCTATGGCTACACCTTC.